The 8 T cell receptor beta chains listed next were all sequenced from one sample in a study of breast tumors, draining lymph nodes, adjacent tissues. MiXCR was run by TCRdb on the multiplex PCR reads, yielding one entry per CDR3 protein. Of over 9,000 distinct CDR3 sequences in the sample, 53% were seen once. Sequencing was performed on breast tumor tissue. The receptors here all came from a female donor with breast cancer. Some clones in this sample may be carry-over from other donors' samples.

The chain carries TRBV4-1 and TRBJ1-2; D unresolved. Germline values: CDR1 MGHRA, CDR2 YSYEKL. V was pared by 4 bases and J by 5 bases, with 14 bases between. The CDR3 loop spans 14 amino acids. The DNA of the CDR3 is TGCGCCAGCAGCCCCCGCCGCGGAGGGTATGGCTACACCTTC. This encodes CASSPRRGGYGYTF.

In its sample, this clonotype is medium-sized (0.01 to 0.1%). The chain has TRBV4-3 and TRBJ2-1; 12 bases line up with TRBD2. Germline V gene data show CDR1 as LGHNA and CDR2 as YSLEER. V gave up 1 base and J gave up 8 bases; unmatched junction bases: 3. The CDR3 is 15 residues long. The CDR3 reads CASSQVLAGGYEQFF. In DNA form, the CDR3 reads TGCGCCAGCAGCCAAGTACTAGCGGGGGGATATGAGCAGTTCTTC.

The chain combines TRBV6-6 with TRBJ1-2; D is possibly TRBD1 (6 bases). Trimming took off 4 bases at V and 1 base at J, with 19 bases between the two ends. The CDR3 covers 17 residues. Germline CDR1 MNHNY, CDR2 SVGAGI (reference sequence). Here the CDR3 reads CASSSSPGVALNYGYTF. The CDR3 DNA follows: TGTGCCAGCAGTTCCTCGCCAGGGGTCGCGCTTAACTATGGCTACACCTTC.

This chain joins TRBV4-1 and TRBJ2-7, with 13 bases that match TRBD2. The CDR3 contains 16 residues. The germline V gene has CDR1 MGHRA and CDR2 YSYEKL. Trimming at V came to 5 bases and at J to 4 bases, leaving 8 bases not matched to a gene. CDR3 protein: CASSFRLAGGGYEQYF. The CDR3 DNA sequence: TGCGCCAGCAGCTTCCGACTAGCGGGGGGAGGATACGAGCAGTACTTC.

The chain has TRBV4-1 and TRBJ1-2; 11 bases line up with TRBD1. The CDR3 extends over 15 amino acids. V lost 1 base to trimming and J lost 7 bases; unmatched junction nucleotides: 5. Germline CDR1 is MGHRA and CDR2 is YSYEKL. The CDR3 sequence is CASSQGSDRGLGYTF. The CDR3, as DNA: TGCGCCAGCAGCCAAGGTTCGGACAGGGGGCTTGGCTACACCTTC.

Comments on this clonotype: Germline and junction disagree at one end, which may indicate a read error. The chain recombines TRBV7-2 with TRBJ1-2; possible D gene TRBD1, 6 bases. CDR1 and CDR2 (germline): SGHTA, FQGNSA. This CDR3 contains 14 residues. The chain's CDR3 is CASSARDKVYGYAF. CDR3 DNA sequence: TGTGCCAGCAGCGCCCGGGACAAGGTCTACGGCTACGCCTTC.

As DNA, the CDR3 is TGCGCCAGCAGCCTGGGACAAACTGCCTATGGCTACACCTTC. It specifies CASSLGQTAYGYTF. The chain couples TRBV5-1 to TRBJ1-2; D perhaps matches TRBD1 (6 bases). The germline gives CDR1 SGHRS, CDR2 YFSETQ. This CDR3 spans 14 amino acids. Trimming removed 4 bases from V and 4 bases from J, with 14 bases in between. The full variable domain, rest sourced from reference TRBV5-1 and TRBJ1-2, is KAGVTQTPRYLIKTRGQQVTLSCSPISGHRSVSWYQQTPGQGLQFLFEYFSETQRNKGNFPGRFSGRQFSNSRSEMNVSTLELGDSALYLCASSLGQTAYGYTFGSGTRLTVV.

This clonotype appeared many times. The rearrangement uses TRBV5-6 and TRBJ2-3, with 13 bases matching TRBD2. Germline CDR1 is SGHDT and CDR2 is YYEEEE. This CDR3 comprises 17 residues. Losses at the gene ends were 5 bases for V and 2 bases for J; bases not matched to a gene: 8. CDR3 protein: CASSSYGLAGATDTQYF. The CDR3 DNA reads TGTGCCAGCAGTTCCTACGGACTAGCGGGGGCCACAGATACGCAGTATTTT.